This TCR beta chain was recorded in a study of neoadjuvant nivolumab and ipilimumab in lung cancer. Study details: The combination arm added day-1 ipilimumab 1 mg/kg to nivolumab 3 mg/kg on days 1, 15, 29.

Study-level results: TCR receptors were sequenced in few samples.

Some clones are missing from TCRdb's copy, which holds only in-frame ones; the method was immunoSEQ multiplex PCR. The table records tens of thousands of clones, 90% of them present only once. In regard to this clone: Antigen unknown.

Trimming removed 1 base at V and 5 bases at J, with 9 bases between. The CDR3 contains 14 residues. Germline V gene lookup returns CDR1 LGHNT and CDR2 FRNRAP. This sample comprised peripheral blood, obtained after neoadjuvant nivolumab, alone or with ipilimumab, at or shortly before surgery. The receptor was derived from an adult with non-small cell lung cancer. The rearrangement links TRBV12-5 to TRBJ1-5; D gene unclear. CDR3 residues: CASGLGARDQPQHF. The CDR3 coding sequence is TGTGCTAGTGGTTTGGGGGCCCGGGATCAGCCCCAGCATTTT.